A selection of T cell receptor beta chains follows, all from one sample in a study of graft-versus-host responses after intestinal transplantation. No antigen has been assigned to these receptors. Sequencing was performed with immunoSEQ multiplex PCR; in TCRdb, only in-frame clones are kept and a portion is missing. Among around 45,000 clones listed, around 90% were seen once. The starting material was unstimulated CD4+ T cells sorted from spleen or lymph node cells, obtained before transplant. These receptors were taken from a human donor who was the organ donor for an intestinal transplant. Both conserved end residues are part of each CDR3.

v_call	j_call	cdr3_aa
TRBV19	TRBJ2-2	CASTPGTGGWTGELFF
TRBV27	TRBJ2-7	CASSPSRGFTYGQYF
TRBV5-1	TRBJ2-3	CASRGFPFSTDTQYF
TRBV19	TRBJ1-4	CASGDRPRANEKLFF
TRBV5-5	TRBJ2-3	CASSLGSGTADTQYF
TRBV5-1	TRBJ2-1	CASSFGSNEQFF
TRBV18	TRBJ2-1	CASSPGASYNEQFF
TRBV19	TRBJ2-7	CASSISSGSSYEQYF
TRBV4-3	TRBJ2-7	CASSLELRTYEQYF
TRBV4-3	TRBJ1-2	CASSPELNNYGYTF
TRBV11-2	TRBJ1-5	CASSLGSGWGQPQHF
TRBV6-5	TRBJ2-1	CASSFRAGAKNNEQFF
TRBV29-1	TRBJ2-2	CSVRDTGELFF
TRBV19	TRBJ2-3	CASSIWRGTDTQYF
TRBV6-5	TRBJ2-2	CASTRTGRAGELFF
TRBV4-3	TRBJ1-6	CASSQDNLWGNSPLHF
TRBV5-1	TRBJ2-2	CASSLVFGTGELFF
TRBV19	TRBJ1-6	CASSINPRSIIGPLHF
TRBV6-5	TRBJ1-3	CASSYSGSSGNTIYF
TRBV28	TRBJ2-7	CASSLLAGSYEQYF
TRBV6-6	TRBJ1-3	CASSRGHISGNTIYF
TRBV5-1	TRBJ2-3	CASSLDSSRADTQYF
TRBV5-1	TRBJ2-5	CASSLETQYF
TRBV19	TRBJ2-6	CASSFATSGSGANVLTF
TRBV7-3	TRBJ2-2	CASSLAGTLNTGELFF
TRBV20-1	TRBJ2-7	CSASQYEQYF
TRBV11-3	TRBJ2-1	CKGNEQFF
TRBV7-9	TRBJ2-1	CASSHRIAGGSSYNEQFF
TRBV7-2	TRBJ2-7	CASSLLTGQGFSYEQYF
TRBV11-3	TRBJ1-4	CASSGQGAEKLFF
TRBV30	TRBJ2-7	CAWSMGQGYEQYF
TRBV11-2	TRBJ2-1	CASSLGTSGNEQFF
TRBV15	TRBJ1-5	CATSRVQGSNQPQHF
TRBV19	TRBJ2-7	CASSPGLAWASSYEQYF
TRBV5-6	TRBJ2-5	CASSLGSGHRQETQYF